These 5 T cell receptor beta chains were sequenced from one sample in a study of OX40 agonist ivuxolimab in advanced cancers. Repertoires were generated with immunoSEQ multiplex PCR, while TCRdb's copy carries only in-frame clones and drops some. The repertoire includes under 85,000 clones, 85% to 90% of them detected once, and approximately 7.7% sits in the top ten. This sample comprised CD4+ or CD8+ T cells sorted from blood, obtained in a trial of the OX40 agonist ivuxolimab. Source of these receptors: an adult with an advanced solid tumor such as melanoma, head and neck, liver or kidney cancer.

Written as DNA, the CDR3 is TGTGCCAGCAGCCCGGACAGGAGAACGAACACTGAAGCTTTCTTT. As protein: CASSPDRRTNTEAFF. V usage is TRBV13 and J usage is TRBJ1-1; 7 nucleotides line up with TRBD1. CDR1 and CDR2 (germline): PRHDT, FYEKMQ (reference sequence). The CDR3 is 15 residues long. V shed 5 bases and J 1 base; nucleotides not matched to a gene: 7. The entire variable domain, with the rest obtained from reference TRBV13 and TRBJ1-1, is as follows: AAGVIQSPRHLIKEKRETATLKCYPIPRHDTVYWYQQGPGQDPQFLISFYEKMQSDKGSIPDRFSAQQFSDYHSELNMSSLELGDSALYFCASSPDRRTNTEAFFGQGTRLTVV.

This clone was observed a single time. The rearrangement links TRBV5-6 to TRBJ1-1, with D possibly TRBD1 on 5 matching bases. The length of the CDR3 is 17 residues. From germline, CDR1 is SGHDT and CDR2 YYEEEE. V dropped 1 base and J dropped 4 bases, with 20 bases sitting between them. The CDR3 nucleotides are TGTGCCAGCAGCTTGTGGAGCCTAAGGGGCCTCCCCACTGAAGCTTTCTTT. This gives the protein CASSLWSLRGLPTEAFF.

The chain joins TRBV11-2 to TRBJ2-7; D is ambiguous. The CDR3 contains 12 residues. V was clipped by 5 bases and J by 6 bases, with 11 bases between them. Germline assignment: CDR1 SGHAT and CDR2 FQNNGV. The CDR3 spells CASSAIPSEQYF. CDR3 DNA sequence: TGTGCCAGCAGCGCCATACCTAGCGAGCAGTACTTC. Complete variable domain (other parts from reference TRBV11-2 and TRBJ2-7): EAGVAQSPRYKIIEKRQSVAFWCNPISGHATLYWYQQILGQGPKLLIQFQNNGVVDDSQLPKDRFSAERLKGVDSTLKIQPAKLEDSAVYLCASSAIPSEQYFGPGTRLTVT.

The chain is built from TRBV5-1 and TRBJ2-1, with 9 bases identical to TRBD2. Trimming at V came to 2 bases and at J to 5 bases, leaving 5 bases not matched to a gene. The CDR3 is made up of 15 amino acids. CDR1 is SGHRS, CDR2 YFSETQ, per germline. This CDR3 reads CASSLPSGGNNEQFF. For the CDR3, the DNA is TGCGCCAGCAGCTTACCGAGCGGGGGGAACAATGAGCAGTTCTTC.

The chain employs TRBV28 and TRBJ2-1; TRBD1 matches 9 bases. After removal of 4 bases from V and 10 bases from J, the junction contained 8 bases not matched to a gene. Per germline, CDR1 MDHEN and CDR2 SYDVKM. The CDR3 runs to 14 residues. The CDR3, as DNA: TGTGCCAGCAGTTCACCGGGACAGGGTGTGGAGCAGTTCTTC. Translation: CASSSPGQGVEQFF.